This T cell receptor (beta chain) is from a study of blood T cells in healthy people across ages. Sample-barcoded 5' priming and a J-beta primer mix drove a second PCR of roughly 6 to 12 cycles. TCRdb processed the 5' RACE reads anew with MiXCR; each CDR3 protein has one entry. The sample holds hundreds of thousands of distinct CDR3 sequences, 40% to 50% seen once. This receptor was obtained from a man aged 55 to 69 in good health. The specimen was blood.

CDR3: CSVGRGAGINTGELFF. CDR3 nucleotide sequence: TGCAGCGTCGGGCGGGGGGCCGGGATTAACACCGGGGAGCTGTTTTTT. The gene calls are TRBV29-1 and TRBJ2-2; 8 bases agree with TRBD2. The CDR3 is 16 residues long. The germline V gene encodes CDR1 SQVTM and CDR2 ANQGSEA. Trimming cost V 6 bases and J 2 bases; bases outside gene matches: 11.